This T cell receptor beta chain stems from a study of CXCR3-negative and CXCR3-positive naive CD8 T cells. The wider study: Per library, roughly 1.4 +/- 0.3 million reads; around 150 million TRB reads overall. General study results and limits: Greater hydrophobicity was found in TRB CDR3s of CXCR3-positive naive cells than of CXCR3-negative naive cells. CD5 surface expression was similar among naive subsets, and TCR strength was estimated by inference from TRB CDR3 properties.

Sorts performed in triplicate captured 300,000 to 350,000 cells each from every CD8+ T cell subset. Naive CD8+ T cells were CD45RO-CCR7+CD27+CD95-. With respect to this clonotype: What it binds is not known.

UMI-labeled 5' RACE TRB cDNA libraries were prepared from the cells. TCRdb processed the 5' RACE reads again and assigns one entry to each CDR3 protein, with no DNA. This table lists 130,000 or so distinct CDR3 sequences. This CDR3 comprises 15 residues. Germline CDR1 and CDR2: MNHNY and SVGAGI (reference sequence). The chain combines TRBV6-6 with TRBJ1-2; the D call of TRBD1 rests on TCRdb alone, since no DNA is present to check it. The sequence was obtained from a human donor in good health. Some clones in this sample may be carry-over from other donors' samples. The sample comprised naive CXCR3+ CD8+ T cells from blood. Subset described: CD45RO-CCR7+CD27+CD95- naive CD8+ T cells expressing CXCR3 (TNR3+). CDR3 loop: CASSYQGGMDYGYTF.